This T cell receptor (beta chain) was documented in a study of long-term antiretroviral therapy in people with HIV (dated by TCRdb to the early 2020s). Concerning the study at large: The earliest samples were collected roughly a decade before the 2015 WHO recommendation for immediate ART, at a time when ART was usually postponed until CD4 counts fell. Whether ART initiation and durable HIV suppression were associated with changes in peripheral blood TRB repertoire composition and diversity was tested in a retrospective serial study. A total of 192 cryopreserved PBMC samples were contributed to the cohort by 30 adults with confirmed HIV infection, with samples collected serially over a mean of approximately six years (range 1-12). Of the 30 participants with HIV, about a dozen were female. No cross-contamination during QIAcube processing was shown when test extractions of a monoclonal T-cell line were performed alongside about 30 polyclonal samples.

To be included, a participant needed at least one PBMC sample from before ART initiation plus at least two post-ART samples. Every participant with HIV received treatment in the United States of America. Before DNA extraction, cryopreserved samples of roughly 0.95-10 million PBMC were thawed and washed. At the time of the earliest PBMC sample, participants with HIV were aged between roughly 20 and 54 years. Each participant contributed PBMC samples from 1-4 timepoints before ART initiation and 2-8 timepoints after ART initiation, with a median of 7 samples. For every participant, serial HIV viral load, CD4+ T-cell count, ART history and demographic data were obtained. Genomic DNA was extracted from unsorted PBMC with a Qiagen kit on a QIAcube, processed in batches of 12 samples. The immunoSEQ hsTCRB v3.0 assay was used at survey level resolution to sequence the TRB variable region. TRB sequencing targeted a depth of about 40,000-55,000 T-cell genomes per sample. An Illumina MiSeq with a v3 150-cycle kit was used to sequence the pooled TRB libraries. Concerning the study's data processing: Repertoire analysis ran in R within a reproducible Nextflow workflow covering QC, data transformation and analysis. Custom analyses were implemented in LymphoSeq2, an R package for AIRR-Seq data exploration. After excluding a handful of samples that yielded fewer than 5000 total TRB sequences, 188 HIV repertoires remained for analysis. Of the 188 retained HIV repertoires, under 65 were collected before and approximately 130 after ART initiation. Repertoires were downsampled to 5000 TRB nucleotide sequences, and summary statistics were averaged over 100 downsampling iterations. TRB sequences were retained for analysis only if CDR3 regions of at least seven amino acids were present. Diversity was assessed using a clonality score derived from Shannon entropy and using the Gini coefficient. In repertoire networks, the top 5000 CDR3 amino acid sequences were linked whenever an edit distance of one separated two sequences. For TRB CDR3 amino acid sequences, GLIPH2 was used to predict antigen specificity groups and MHC restriction. CDR3 amino acid sequences were matched against VDJdb and McPAS-TCR to flag known CMV, EBV, HIV or tissue antigen associations. Pre-ART, post-ART and control groups were compared with Wilcoxon signed-rank tests and Holm-Bonferroni correction. TCRdb re-hosts the immuneACCESS table, in-frame sequences only. Its copies lack some clones; in the studies checked, an unresolved V gene accounts for under half of them, and the cause for the rest is not known. From that table come the V and J calls and clone size; the DNA was used to work out D and trimming. For this sample the table gives around 35,000 clones, of which around 97% were detected only once. The ten most abundant clones make up 2.5% to 3% of the sample.

Overall results and qualifications from the work: Expanded TRB clones identified before ART initiation dominated the repertoire across all time points, though the dominance fluctuated and decreased in many PLHIV after ART. CDR3 length ranges in HIV repertoires were narrower than in controls, and network structure suggested an antigen-experienced repertoire with only a slight naive shift after ART. Owing to limited PBMC availability, only the TCR beta chain was sequenced, without alpha chain pairing. Because pre-ART samples had limited cell numbers, profiling was done on unsorted PBMC rather than on sorted CD4+ and CD8+ T cells. No data were available on ART adherence, viral resistance or therapy changes, limiting inferences about post-ART repertoire changes. Samples dated from the mid-2000s to the late 2010s, and the ART regimens used may be less effective than current ones. Starting ART was linked to a significant rise in TRB diversity, yet even after long-term ART the diversity remained significantly lower than in transplant donor controls.

As for this clone: Its antigen target is currently unknown. Base qualities are not at hand, and no much larger clone is one base apart.

Sequenced here: unsorted PBMCs, sampled 6.9 years after starting antiretroviral therapy. The receptor comes from a man between 25 and 39 years old with HIV.

The DNA sequence is given as TGTGCCAGCAGCTTAGGCCAGGGGGCCCTTAACTATGGCTACACCTTC. It is translated as CASSLGQGALNYGYTF. Recombination connected TRBV13 to TRBJ1-2; 8 central nucleotides agree with TRBD1. From a lookup of the germline V gene (reference sequence), CDR1 and CDR2 are PRHDT and FYEKMQ. Germline trimming amounts to 0 bases on V and 1 base on J, with 4 as the count of junction bases outside the gene matches. There are 16 amino acids in the CDR3, from cysteine to phenylalanine inclusive. Only the CDR3 DNA is retained, 48 bases long and in frame from the first base.